Sequencing of this TCR beta chain was carried out in a study of graft-versus-host responses after intestinal transplantation. Whole-study findings and limits: Peak circulating GvH clone levels tracked with early post-transplant HvG declines.

Measured with immunoSEQ multiplex PCR; TCRdb has only the in-frame clones, and not every one. Here the sample spans about 94,000 clones, roughly 90% being singletons. The CDR3 spans 13 residues. Germline V lookup: CDR1 SNHLY, CDR2 FYNNEI. J gave up 5 bases and V 10 bases, and 10 bases lay outside the gene matches. Turning to this clone: Its antigen is currently unknown.

This sequence joins TRBV2 and TRBJ2-7; 8 nucleotides line up with TRBD1. The clonotype comes from a human donor who received an intestinal transplant. The source was unstimulated CD8+ T cells sorted from spleen or lymph node cells, collected before intestinal transplant. The CDR3 region is CATYGQGRNEQYF. CDR3 in DNA: TGTGCCACATACGGACAGGGCAGGAACGAGCAGTACTTC.